The present entry profiles one TCR beta chain with its context. These data are taken from a study of blood T cell repertoires in COVID-19. Germline values: CDR1 SEHNR, CDR2 FQNEAQ (reference sequence). V lost 0 bases to trimming and J lost 5 bases; unmatched junction nucleotides: 6. This CDR3 has 16 amino acids. Clones were read by immunoSEQ multiplex PCR, and TCRdb kept only the in-frame ones, dropping some. The sample holds around 67,000 clones, about 80% seen once. This sequence originates from a woman aged 70-85 years with acute or convalescent COVID-19. The chain combines TRBV7-9 with TRBJ1-1; 10 bases align to TRBD1. The sample taken for sequencing was peripheral blood. CDR3 nucleotides: TGTGCCAGCAGCTTAGCGCAGACAGGGGGCAGGACTGAAGCTTTCTTT. Translating gives CASSLAQTGGRTEAFF.